This T cell receptor (beta chain) comes out of a study of blood T cell dynamics during melanoma immunotherapy. The V end was cut by 3 bases, the J end by 5 bases, with 11 bases between. Germline V CDR1 and CDR2: SGHTS, YDEGEE. The CDR3 runs 14 residues. This sample's time point: pre-treatment baseline. The protocol was immunoSEQ multiplex PCR, while the TCRdb copy is restricted to in-frame clones and leaves out a portion. This sample has about 12,000 clones; about 88% occur once, and the top ten carry roughly 9%. The chain has TRBV5-8 and TRBJ1-4; no definite D call. The sequencing used blood, collected from a patient treated with checkpoint blockade. This TCR was recovered from a human donor with melanoma. CDR3 protein: CASSYRAINEKLFF. The CDR3 coding sequence is TGTGCCAGCAGCTACCGGGCCATAAATGAAAAACTGTTTTTT.